The present T cell receptor beta chain was sequenced within a study of cytomegalovirus exposure and HLA in healthy donors. Study-wide background: Out of a few hundred genotyped donors, about 84% belonged to the Caucasian-associated ancestry cluster.

The CDR3 runs 14 residues. V was cut by 5 bases and J by 0 bases, with 10 bases left in between. The V gene's germline CDR1 is MGHDK and CDR2 SYGVNS. PCR amplification relied on 60 Vbeta primers (plus 13 Jbeta primers). The data were produced by immunoSEQ multiplex PCR, yet TCRdb's version contains in-frame clones alone and is incomplete. The table has some 200,000 clones, just under 70% seen once. The TCR originated in a man between 40 and 49 years old in good health and CMV-seropositive. This sequence joins TRBV25-1 and TRBJ1-1; D possibly corresponds to TRBD1 (5 bases). The sequenced sample was PBMCs. The CDR3 spells CASSQGLMNTEAFF. CDR3 DNA: TGTGCCAGCAGTCAGGGACTTATGAACACTGAAGCTTTCTTT.